This T cell receptor (beta chain) was sequenced during a study of T cells in Graves' hyperthyroidism and ophthalmopathy. Recently diagnosed hyperthyroidism of less than 2 months' duration affected patients aged 18 to 65. Diagnoses were made from clinical symptoms, serum measures (thyroxine and TRAb), thyroid ultrasound and orbital computed tomography. At first hyperthyroidism diagnosis, before any ophthalmopathy symptoms, the blood sample was collected. 9.5 to 10 ml fresh peripheral blood yielded the PBMCs. The table lists this clonotype with many counts. TCR beta CDR3 region amplification was performed from RNA transcripts. HTBI primers were employed in a first-round RT-PCR of the TCR CDR3. TCRdb reprocessed the multiplex PCR reads with MiXCR, giving one entry per CDR3 protein. The repertoire consists of hundreds of thousands of distinct CDR3 sequences, with approximately 26% occurring once and the leading ten covering about 30%.

CDR3 length: 13 residues. The germline V gene has CDR1 SGDLS and CDR2 YYNGEE. Deletions cut 5 bases from V and 3 bases from J, with 11 bases between. This receptor was obtained from a man aged 35 to 55 with Graves' hyperthyroidism that later progressed to Graves' ophthalmopathy. This chain links TRBV9 with TRBJ1-1; D gene unclear. Sequenced material: blood. CDR3 sequence: CASSVEEDTEAFF. CDR3 nucleotides: TGTGCCAGCAGTGTCGAGGAAGACACTGAAGCTTTCTTT.